Shown below are 29 T cell receptor beta chains from a single sample sequenced in a study of cytomegalovirus exposure and HLA in healthy donors. Researchers ran the PCR with 60 Vbeta and 13 Jbeta primers. Produced via immunoSEQ multiplex PCR; TCRdb's table is partial and in-frame only. This sample contains under 100,000 clones. The specimen was PBMCs. These receptors all stem from a man between 25 and 39 years old in good health and CMV-seronegative.

The chain employs TRBV5-6 and TRBJ2-7; 8 bases agree with TRBD1. Germline loops: CDR1 SGHDT, CDR2 YYEEEE. V lost 5 bases, J lost 2 bases, and 18 bases stayed unmatched. The CDR3 is 18 amino acids. The DNA for the CDR3 is TGTGCCAGCAGTCCGAGTCCCGGGACAGGCCCAAGGGCCTACGAGCAGTACTTC. Protein product: CASSPSPGTGPRAYEQYF.

The V gene is TRBV4-1, the J gene TRBJ1-5, with TRBD1 matching over 7 bases. After removal of 1 base from V and 10 bases from J, the junction contained 7 bases not matched to a gene. Per the germline V gene, CDR1 is MGHRA and CDR2 is YSYEKL. This CDR3 region has 14 residues. The CDR3: CASSQVLRGRPQHF. The DNA of the CDR3 is TGCGCCAGCAGCCAAGTGTTGAGGGGGCGACCCCAGCATTTT.

The chain recombines TRBV7-9 with TRBJ1-4, with D hard to call. The CDR3 consists of 14 residues. Trimming took off 5 bases at V and 6 bases at J, with 13 bases between the two ends. CDR1 SEHNR and CDR2 FQNEAQ come from the germline V gene (reference sequence). CDR3 coding DNA: TGTGCCAGCAGCCCTTACGGGGTAGATGAAAAACTGTTTTTT. Its protein is CASSPYGVDEKLFF.

The CDR3 DNA sequence: TGCGCCAGCAGCTTGACCGGGGGGGGAAACACCTTC. It codes for CASSLTGGGNTF. The gene calls are TRBV5-1 and TRBJ1-2, with D tentatively TRBD1 (5 bases). The CDR3 extends over 12 amino acids. V lost 1 base, J lost 12 bases, and 13 bases lay in between. Per germline, CDR1 SGHRS and CDR2 YFSETQ. Supplemented by reference TRBV5-1 and TRBJ1-2, the full variable domain reads KAGVTQTPRYLIKTRGQQVTLSCSPISGHRSVSWYQQTPGQGLQFLFEYFSETQRNKGNFPGRFSGRQFSNSRSEMNVSTLELGDSALYLCASSLTGGGNTFGSGTRLTVV.

The chain is built from TRBV5-6 and TRBJ2-7; TRBD2 is a possible D gene (5 bases). Germline V gene lookup returns CDR1 SGHDT and CDR2 YYEEEE. This CDR3 comprises 12 residues. V lost 3 bases and J lost 9, with 13 bases in between. Written as DNA, the CDR3 is TGTGCCAGCAGCTCTACGGGGTTTGTGCAGTACTTC. This translates into CASSSTGFVQYF.

The rearrangement uses TRBV18 and TRBJ2-3, with 8 nucleotides matching TRBD1. Germline V gives CDR1 KGHSH, CDR2 LQKENI. This CDR3 region has 15 residues. The trim removed 5 bases at V and 1 base at J, leaving 5 bases unmatched. Here the CDR3 reads CASSSSTGGTDTQYF. The CDR3 DNA reads TGTGCCAGCTCATCATCGACAGGGGGCACAGATACGCAGTATTTT.

This sequence joins TRBV19 and TRBJ2-7, with D possibly TRBD1 on 7 matching bases. Germline V gene data show CDR1 as LNHDA and CDR2 as SQIVND (reference sequence). V was trimmed by 9 bases and J by 2 bases, leaving 14 bases between them. The CDR3 is 13 amino acids. The CDR3 bases are TGTGCCAGCTCACAGGGGAGGACCTACGAGCAGTACTTC. Its translation is CASSQGRTYEQYF.

This sequence joins TRBV19 and TRBJ2-4; 10 bases fit TRBD2. This CDR3 spans 16 amino acids. Germline CDR1 is LNHDA and CDR2 is SQIVND (reference sequence). V shed 3 bases, J shed 9 bases, and the junction held 11 bases outside the gene matches. The CDR3 sequence is CASSMHSGTSAAIQYF. The CDR3 bases are TGTGCCAGTAGTATGCACTCCGGGACTAGCGCTGCCATTCAGTACTTC.

The chain links TRBV5-4 to TRBJ2-3, with 9 bases lining up with TRBD1. The CDR3 has 13 residues. Trimming at V came to 4 bases and at J to 10 bases, leaving 7 bases not matched to a gene. Germline CDR1 SGHNT, CDR2 YYREEE (reference sequence). This chain's CDR3 is CASSRDRVDPQYF. The CDR3 DNA reads as TGTGCCAGCAGCCGGGACAGGGTCGATCCGCAGTATTTT.

This chain links TRBV11-2 with TRBJ1-2, with D tentatively TRBD1 (5 bases). This CDR3 comprises 15 residues. Trimming took 6 bases from V and 7 from J, leaving 21 bases between them. Germline CDR1 and CDR2: SGHAT and FQNNGV. For the CDR3, the DNA is TGTGCCAGCAGACCCTTCGCGGGAGGGGTGGGTGGCTACACCTTC. Translating it yields CASRPFAGGVGGYTF.

V usage is TRBV4-1 and J usage is TRBJ1-5; D is uncertain. The CDR3 loop spans 16 amino acids. V lost 0 bases, J lost 4 bases, and 13 bases lay in between. Germline V CDR1 and CDR2: MGHRA, YSYEKL. The CDR3 reads CASSQDSGGRNQPQHF. The CDR3 DNA follows: TGCGCCAGCAGCCAAGATAGTGGAGGGAGGAATCAGCCCCAGCATTTT.

The chain has TRBV2 and TRBJ2-7, with D possibly being TRBD2 (7 bases). Trimming cost V 7 bases and J 0 bases, with 13 bases left between them. The CDR3 is made up of 14 amino acids. Germline values: CDR1 SNHLY, CDR2 FYNNEI. CDR3 residues: CASTLRGGSYEQYF. DNA of the CDR3: TGTGCCAGCACCCTTAGGGGGGGCTCCTACGAGCAGTACTTC. The full variable domain, its missing parts supplied by reference TRBV2 and TRBJ2-7, is EPEVTQTPSHQVTQMGQEVILRCVPISNHLYFYWYRQILGQKVEFLVSFYNNEISEKSEIFDDQFSVERPDGSNFTLKIRSTKLEDSAMYFCASTLRGGSYEQYFGPGTRLTVT.

The chain couples TRBV5-6 to TRBJ1-1; 7 bases match TRBD1. The germline CDR1 and CDR2 sequences are SGHDT and YYEEEE. CDR3 size: 15 residues. Unmatched junction bases numbered 3, after V lost 1 base and J lost 0 bases. The CDR3 here is CASSLWGQMNTEAFF. As DNA, the CDR3 is TGTGCCAGCAGCTTGTGGGGACAGATGAACACTGAAGCTTTCTTT.

V gene TRBV5-6 combines with J gene TRBJ2-5; 10 bases fit TRBD1. Trimming cost V 3 bases and J 5 bases; bases outside gene matches: 4. CDR1 and CDR2 from the germline V gene are SGHDT and YYEEEE. CDR3 size: 14 residues. The CDR3 sequence is CASSSWTGGETQYF. As DNA, the CDR3 is TGTGCCAGCAGCTCCTGGACAGGGGGGGAGACCCAGTACTTC.

The chain carries TRBV29-1 and TRBJ1-2; 7 bases are a match to TRBD1. From germline, CDR1 is SQVTM and CDR2 ANQGSEA. With V trimmed by 4 bases and J by 4 bases, 9 bases remained unmatched. CDR3 length equals 14 residues. As DNA, the CDR3 is TGCAGCGTTGTAGGGACAGAGGATTCCTATGGCTACACCTTC. Its protein product is CSVVGTEDSYGYTF.

The gene calls are TRBV4-3 and TRBJ2-1; 13 nucleotides line up with TRBD2. This CDR3 contains 20 residues. Trimming at V came to 3 bases and at J to 3 bases, leaving 14 bases not matched to a gene. Germline V gives CDR1 LGHNA, CDR2 YSLEER. The CDR3 protein is CASSHPIPGLAGRDYNEQFF. DNA for the CDR3: TGCGCCAGCAGCCATCCTATACCGGGACTAGCGGGACGAGACTACAATGAGCAGTTCTTC.

The chain carries TRBV19 and TRBJ2-7, with D possibly TRBD2 on 6 matching bases. The germline gives CDR1 LNHDA, CDR2 SQIVND (reference sequence). This CDR3 is 15 amino acids long. V dropped 3 bases and J dropped 3 bases, with 15 bases sitting between them. CDR3 amino acids: CASSIGSGVGYEQYF. CDR3 DNA sequence: TGTGCCAGTAGTATCGGTTCGGGGGTAGGCTACGAGCAGTACTTC.

V and J are TRBV7-6 and TRBJ2-1; TRBD1 might be the D (6 bases). V lost 4 bases and J 4 bases, leaving 11 bases between the germline ends. Germline V CDR1 and CDR2: SGHVS, FNYEAQ. The CDR3 covers 14 residues. DNA for the CDR3: TGTGCCAGCAGCTCGTACAGGGAATACAATGAGCAGTTCTTC. It encodes CASSSYREYNEQFF.

This chain uses TRBV5-4 with TRBJ1-2, with D unclear. Trimming left V 4 bases short and J 8 bases short, with 12 bases between. This CDR3 contains 12 residues. CDR1 and CDR2 (germline): SGHNT, YYREEE (reference sequence). Written as DNA, the CDR3 is TGTGCCAGCAGCACGGGCCGGGGAGGCTACACCTTC. This codes for CASSTGRGGYTF. Based on the CDR3 plus reference TRBV5-4 and TRBJ1-2, the full variable domain is ETGVTQSPTHLIKTRGQQVTLRCSSQSGHNTVSWYQQALGQGPQFIFQYYREEENGRGNFPPRFSGLQFPNYSSELNVNALELDDSALYLCASSTGRGGYTFGSGTRLTVV.

The V gene is TRBV5-1, the J gene TRBJ2-7; TRBD1 matches 9 bases. Germline V gene lookup returns CDR1 SGHRS and CDR2 YFSETQ. The CDR3 runs 15 residues. Trimming took 3 bases from V and 6 from J; bases not matched to a gene: 10. CDR3 amino acids: CASSYSGTGRSEQYF. DNA for the CDR3: TGCGCCAGCAGCTACTCCGGGACAGGGAGGAGCGAGCAGTACTTC.

The V and J genes are TRBV11-3 and TRBJ2-2; 7 nucleotides align to TRBD2. CDR1 SGHNT and CDR2 YENEEA come from the germline V gene. The V segment lost 4 bases and the J segment 0 bases; nucleotides outside the gene matches: 8. This CDR3 comprises 17 residues. The CDR3: CASSSLRDYANTGELFF. The CDR3 bases are TGTGCCAGCAGCTCACTCCGGGACTACGCGAACACCGGGGAGCTGTTTTTT. The variable domain in full, with the rest retrieved from reference TRBV11-3 and TRBJ2-2, is EAGVVQSPRYKIIEKKQPVAFWCNPISGHNTLYWYLQNLGQGPELLIRYENEEAVDDSQLPKDRFSAERLKGVDSTLKIQPAELGDSAVYLCASSSLRDYANTGELFFGEGSRLTVL.

V is TRBV4-1 and J is TRBJ2-7, with 9 bases matching TRBD2. V lost 4 bases, J lost 5 bases, and 6 bases stayed unmatched. The CDR3 runs 14 residues. Germline assignment: CDR1 MGHRA and CDR2 YSYEKL. CDR3 region: CASSLSGSIHEQYF. DNA for the CDR3: TGCGCCAGCAGCCTTAGCGGGAGTATCCACGAGCAGTACTTC.

V usage is TRBV4-1 and J usage is TRBJ1-6; D is perhaps TRBD1 (5 bases). CDR3 length: 15 residues. Between the trimmed V and J ends, which lost 4 bases and 5 bases, there was a span of 12 bases. From germline, CDR1 is MGHRA and CDR2 YSYEKL. This CDR3 reads CASSRGTADNSPLHF. Here the CDR3 DNA reads TGCGCCAGCAGCCGGGGGACTGCTGATAATTCACCCCTCCACTTT.

The chain joins TRBV6-5 to TRBJ1-5; D remains unclear. V was shortened by 0 bases and J by 7 bases, with 10 bases between the two germline ends. This CDR3 spans 14 amino acids. The V gene's germline CDR1 is MNHEY and CDR2 SVGAGI. In DNA, the CDR3 is TGTGCCAGCAGTTACTCCCAAGAGTGGCAGCCCCAGCATTTT. Protein: CASSYSQEWQPQHF.

J is TRBJ2-1 and V is TRBV7-7, with 8 bases fitting TRBD2. Looked up from germline, CDR1 is SSHAT and CDR2 is FNYEAQ (reference sequence). This CDR3 region has 14 residues. V shed 6 bases and J 5 bases; nucleotides not matched to a gene: 6. CDR3 sequence: CASSLSGRDNEQFF. CDR3 nucleotide sequence: TGTGCCAGCAGTCTGAGCGGGAGAGACAATGAGCAGTTCTTC.

The chain is built from TRBV5-6 and TRBJ2-1; TRBD1 aligns across 8 bases. CDR3 length: 16 amino acids. V trimming: 0 bases; J trimming: 4 bases; junction bases outside the gene matches: 6. CDR1 is SGHDT and CDR2 is YYEEEE in the germline V gene. In DNA, the CDR3 is TGTGCCAGCAGCTTGGAAGGGACAGGCTGGTACAATGAGCAGTTCTTC. Translation gives CASSLEGTGWYNEQFF. The complete variable domain, with remaining parts taken from reference TRBV5-6 and TRBJ2-1, reads DAGVTQSPTHLIKTRGQQVTLRCSPKSGHDTVSWYQQALGQGPQFIFQYYEEEERQRGNFPDRFSGHQFPNYSSELNVNALLLGDSALYLCASSLEGTGWYNEQFFGPGTRLTVL.

The CDR3 DNA is TGTGCCAGCTCACCATGGACAGGGAGGGACGGGGAGCTGTTTTTT. Protein sequence: CASSPWTGRDGELFF. The J gene is TRBJ2-2, the V gene TRBV18; TRBD1 is a possible D gene (8 bases). Germline loops: CDR1 KGHSH, CDR2 LQKENI. There are 15 residues in the CDR3. The V gene lost 2 bases and the J gene lost 7 bases, with 14 bases spanning the gap.

CDR3 amino acids: CASSPGGGADSPLHF. The CDR3 DNA reads as TGTGCCAGCAGCCCTGGCGGGGGAGCTGATTCACCCCTCCACTTT. The chain recombines TRBV9 with TRBJ1-6, with D maybe TRBD1 (5 bases). Germline CDR1 SGDLS, CDR2 YYNGEE. This CDR3 has 15 amino acids. V lost 4 bases and J 8 bases, leaving 16 bases between the germline ends.

The V gene is TRBV5-1, the J gene TRBJ1-2, with 7 bases fitting TRBD1. Trimming took 4 bases from V and 2 from J; bases not matched to a gene: 2. This CDR3 comprises 13 residues. Germline values: CDR1 SGHRS, CDR2 YFSETQ. CDR3 in amino acids: CASSVTGNYGYTF. In DNA form, the CDR3 reads TGCGCCAGCAGCGTGACAGGGAACTATGGCTACACCTTC.